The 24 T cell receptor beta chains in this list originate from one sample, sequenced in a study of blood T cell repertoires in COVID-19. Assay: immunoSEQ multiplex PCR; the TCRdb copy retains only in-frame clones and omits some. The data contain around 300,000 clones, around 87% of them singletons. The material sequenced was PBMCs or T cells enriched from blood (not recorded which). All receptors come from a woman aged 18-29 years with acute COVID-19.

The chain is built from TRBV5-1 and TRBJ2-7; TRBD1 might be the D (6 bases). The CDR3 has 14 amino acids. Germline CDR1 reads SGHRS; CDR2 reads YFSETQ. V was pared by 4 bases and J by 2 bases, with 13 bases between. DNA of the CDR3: TGCGCCAGCAGCCCCGGGGACACCCCCTACGAGCAGTACTTC. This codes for CASSPGDTPYEQYF.

CDR3 region: CASTRAWRESNEQFF. The DNA for the CDR3 is TGTGCCAGCACAAGGGCCTGGAGGGAGTCCAATGAGCAGTTCTTC. The chain has TRBV6-5 and TRBJ2-1; D might be TRBD2 (6 bases). The CDR3 contains 15 residues. Trimming left V 7 bases short and J 6 bases short, with 19 bases between. The germline gives CDR1 MNHEY, CDR2 SVGAGI.

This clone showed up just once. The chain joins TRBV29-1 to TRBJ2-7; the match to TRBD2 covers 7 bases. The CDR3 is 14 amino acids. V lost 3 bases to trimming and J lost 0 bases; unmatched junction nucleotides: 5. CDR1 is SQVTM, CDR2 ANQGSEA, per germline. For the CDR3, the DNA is TGCAGCGTTGACGGGGGAGGGAGCTCCTACGAGCAGTACTTC. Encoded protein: CSVDGGGSSYEQYF.

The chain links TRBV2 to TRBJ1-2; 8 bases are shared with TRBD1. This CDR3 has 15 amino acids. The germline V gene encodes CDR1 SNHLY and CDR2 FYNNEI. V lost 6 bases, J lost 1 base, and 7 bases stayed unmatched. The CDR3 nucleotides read TGTGCCAGCAGCATGACAGGGGCCCTTAACTATGGCTACACCTTC. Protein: CASSMTGALNYGYTF.

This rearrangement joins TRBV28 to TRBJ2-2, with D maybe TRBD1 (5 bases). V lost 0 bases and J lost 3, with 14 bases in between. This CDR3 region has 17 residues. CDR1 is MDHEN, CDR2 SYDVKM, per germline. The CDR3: CASSLWPGKKDTGELFF. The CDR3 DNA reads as TGTGCCAGCAGTTTATGGCCAGGGAAAAAGGACACCGGGGAGCTGTTTTTT.

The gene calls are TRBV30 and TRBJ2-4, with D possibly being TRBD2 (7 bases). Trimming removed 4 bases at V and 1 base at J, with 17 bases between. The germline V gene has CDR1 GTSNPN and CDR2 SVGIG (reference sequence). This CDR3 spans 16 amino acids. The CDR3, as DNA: TGTGCCTGGACGGTATTGGGGGGGCTGGCCAAAAACATTCAGTACTTC. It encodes CAWTVLGGLAKNIQYF.

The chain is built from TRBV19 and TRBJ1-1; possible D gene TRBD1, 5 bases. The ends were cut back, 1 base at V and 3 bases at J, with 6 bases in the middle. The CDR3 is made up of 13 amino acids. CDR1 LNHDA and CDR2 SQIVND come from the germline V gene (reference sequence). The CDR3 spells CASSIGDYTEAFF. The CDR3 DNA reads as TGTGCCAGTAGTATAGGGGACTACACTGAAGCTTTCTTT.

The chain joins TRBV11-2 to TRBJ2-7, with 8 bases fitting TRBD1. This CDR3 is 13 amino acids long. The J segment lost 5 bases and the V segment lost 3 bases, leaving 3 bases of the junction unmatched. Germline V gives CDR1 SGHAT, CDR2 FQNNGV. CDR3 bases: TGTGCCAGCAGCTTCGGGACAGGTAACGAGCAGTACTTC. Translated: CASSFGTGNEQYF.

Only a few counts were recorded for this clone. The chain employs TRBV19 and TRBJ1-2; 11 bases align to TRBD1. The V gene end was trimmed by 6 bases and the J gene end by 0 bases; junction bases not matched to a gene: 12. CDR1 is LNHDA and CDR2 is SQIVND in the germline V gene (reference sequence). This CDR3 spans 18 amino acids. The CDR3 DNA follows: TGTGCCAGTAGGACCCCGGGACAGGGGGTTGGGGCTAACTATGGCTACACCTTC. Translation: CASRTPGQGVGANYGYTF.

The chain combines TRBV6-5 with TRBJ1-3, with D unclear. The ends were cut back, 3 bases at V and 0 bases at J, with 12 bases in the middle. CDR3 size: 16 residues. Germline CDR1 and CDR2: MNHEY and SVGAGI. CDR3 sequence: CASSYRRAISGNTIYF. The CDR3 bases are TGTGCCAGCAGTTATCGGAGGGCTATCTCTGGAAACACCATATATTTT.

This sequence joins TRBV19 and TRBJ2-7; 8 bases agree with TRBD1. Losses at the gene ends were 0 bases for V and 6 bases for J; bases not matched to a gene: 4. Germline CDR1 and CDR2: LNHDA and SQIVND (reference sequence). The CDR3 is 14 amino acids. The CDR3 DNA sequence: TGTGCCAGTAGTATAGACGAGACAGGGGTCGAGCAGTACTTC. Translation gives CASSIDETGVEQYF.

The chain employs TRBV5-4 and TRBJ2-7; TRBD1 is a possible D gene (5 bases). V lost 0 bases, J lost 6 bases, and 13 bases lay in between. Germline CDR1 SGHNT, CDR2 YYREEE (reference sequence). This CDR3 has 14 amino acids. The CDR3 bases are TGTGCCAGCAGCTTGGCAGCAGGGAAGGGCGAGCAGTACTTC. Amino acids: CASSLAAGKGEQYF.

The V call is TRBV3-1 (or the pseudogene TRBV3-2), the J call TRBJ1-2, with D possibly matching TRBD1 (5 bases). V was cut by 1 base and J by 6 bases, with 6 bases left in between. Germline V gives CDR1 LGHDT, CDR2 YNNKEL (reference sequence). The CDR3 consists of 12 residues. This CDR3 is CASSQGTHGYTF. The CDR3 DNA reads TGTGCCAGCAGCCAAGGGACACATGGCTACACCTTC.

CDR3 in DNA: TGTGCCAGCAGGGCCGGTGGGACTAGTCACACCGGGGAGCTGTTTTTT. Its protein product is CASRAGGTSHTGELFF. V gene TRBV2 combines with J gene TRBJ2-2; 8 bases are shared with TRBD2. This CDR3 is 16 amino acids long. V gave up 6 bases and J gave up 3 bases; unmatched junction bases: 9. Germline V lookup: CDR1 SNHLY, CDR2 FYNNEI. Complete variable domain (other parts from reference TRBV2 and TRBJ2-2): EPEVTQTPSHQVTQMGQEVILRCVPISNHLYFYWYRQILGQKVEFLVSFYNNEISEKSEIFDDQFSVERPDGSNFTLKIRSTKLEDSAMYFCASRAGGTSHTGELFFGEGSRLTVL.

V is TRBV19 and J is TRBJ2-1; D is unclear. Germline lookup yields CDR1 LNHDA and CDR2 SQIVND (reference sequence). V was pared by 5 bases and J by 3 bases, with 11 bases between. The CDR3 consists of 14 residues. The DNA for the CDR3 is TGTGCCAGTAGTGATCGCGGCCTCTACAATGAGCAGTTCTTC. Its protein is CASSDRGLYNEQFF.

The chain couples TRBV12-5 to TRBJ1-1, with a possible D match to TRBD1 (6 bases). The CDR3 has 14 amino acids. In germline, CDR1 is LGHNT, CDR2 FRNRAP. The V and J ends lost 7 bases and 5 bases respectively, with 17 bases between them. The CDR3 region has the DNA TGTGCTAGTGTCCGGGAAGGGGGAAGTACTGAAGCTTTCTTT. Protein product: CASVREGGSTEAFF.

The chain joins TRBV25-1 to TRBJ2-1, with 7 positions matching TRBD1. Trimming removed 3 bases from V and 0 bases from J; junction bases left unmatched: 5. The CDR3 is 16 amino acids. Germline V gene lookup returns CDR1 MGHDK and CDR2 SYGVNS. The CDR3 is CASSEWGTDSYNEQFF. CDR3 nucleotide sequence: TGTGCCAGCAGTGAGTGGGGGACAGACTCCTACAATGAGCAGTTCTTC.

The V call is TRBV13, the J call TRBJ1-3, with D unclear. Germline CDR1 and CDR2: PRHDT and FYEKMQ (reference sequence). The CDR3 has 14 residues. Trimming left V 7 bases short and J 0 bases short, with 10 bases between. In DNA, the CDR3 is TGTGCCAGCAAGAGGGAAAGCTCTGGAAACACCATATATTTT. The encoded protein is CASKRESSGNTIYF.

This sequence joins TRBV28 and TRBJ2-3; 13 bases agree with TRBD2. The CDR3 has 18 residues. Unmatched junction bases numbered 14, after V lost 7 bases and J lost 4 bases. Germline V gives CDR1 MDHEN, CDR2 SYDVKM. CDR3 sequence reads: CASIPPGTSGVGPDTQYF. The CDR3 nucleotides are TGTGCCAGCATCCCCCCAGGGACTAGCGGGGTAGGGCCAGATACGCAGTATTTT.

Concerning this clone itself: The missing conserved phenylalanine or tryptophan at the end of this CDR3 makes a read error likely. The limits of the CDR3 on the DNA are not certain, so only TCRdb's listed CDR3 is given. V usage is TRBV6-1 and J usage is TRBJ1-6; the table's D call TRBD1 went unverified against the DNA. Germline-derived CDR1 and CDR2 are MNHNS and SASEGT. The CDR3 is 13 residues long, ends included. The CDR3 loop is CASSEAPTFVLIS.

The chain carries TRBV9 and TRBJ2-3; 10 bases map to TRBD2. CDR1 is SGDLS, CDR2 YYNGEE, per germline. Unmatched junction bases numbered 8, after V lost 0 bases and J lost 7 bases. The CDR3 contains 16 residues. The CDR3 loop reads CASSVAASGRVYTQYF. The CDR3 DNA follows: TGTGCCAGCAGCGTAGCGGCTAGCGGGAGAGTCTATACGCAGTATTTT.

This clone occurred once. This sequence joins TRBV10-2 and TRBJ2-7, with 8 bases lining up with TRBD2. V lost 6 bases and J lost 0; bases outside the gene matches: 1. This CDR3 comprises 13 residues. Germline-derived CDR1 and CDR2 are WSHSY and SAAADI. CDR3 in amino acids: CASRLAVSYEQYF. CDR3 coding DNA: TGCGCCAGCAGACTAGCGGTCTCCTACGAGCAGTACTTC.

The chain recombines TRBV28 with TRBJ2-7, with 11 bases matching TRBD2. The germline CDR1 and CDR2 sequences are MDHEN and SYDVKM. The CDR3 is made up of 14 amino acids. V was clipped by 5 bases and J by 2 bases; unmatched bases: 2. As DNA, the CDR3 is TGTGCCAGCAGTCCGGGACTAGCGGCCTACGAGCAGTACTTC. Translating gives CASSPGLAAYEQYF.

The CDR3 region is CASTQFSNQPQHF. Here the CDR3 DNA reads TGTGCCAGCACCCAATTTAGCAATCAGCCCCAGCATTTT. The chain combines TRBV12-3 or TRBV12-4 with TRBJ1-5; D is unresolved. This CDR3 is built from 13 residues. The V end was cut by 7 bases, the J end by 0 bases, with 7 bases between.